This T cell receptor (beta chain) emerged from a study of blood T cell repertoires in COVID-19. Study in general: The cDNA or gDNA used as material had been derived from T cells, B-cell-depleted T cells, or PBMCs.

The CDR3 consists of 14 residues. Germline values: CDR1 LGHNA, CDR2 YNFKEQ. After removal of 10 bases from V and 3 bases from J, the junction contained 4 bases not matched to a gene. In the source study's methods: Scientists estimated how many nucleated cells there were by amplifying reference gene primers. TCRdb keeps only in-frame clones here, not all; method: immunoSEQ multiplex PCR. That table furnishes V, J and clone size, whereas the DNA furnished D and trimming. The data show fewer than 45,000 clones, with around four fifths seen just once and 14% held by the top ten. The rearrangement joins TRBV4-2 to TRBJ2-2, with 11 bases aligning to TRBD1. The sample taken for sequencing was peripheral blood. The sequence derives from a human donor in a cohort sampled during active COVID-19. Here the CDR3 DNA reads TGTGCCATCCGGGACAGGGGGGACACCGGGGAGCTGTTTTTT. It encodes CAIRDRGDTGELFF.